This T cell receptor (beta chain) was obtained from a study of cytomegalovirus exposure and HLA in healthy donors. This CDR3 is 15 amino acids long. Per germline, CDR1 MGHRA and CDR2 YSYEKL. Deletions cut 4 bases from V and 2 bases from J, with 14 bases between. With 60 Vbeta and 13 Jbeta primers, the PCR was carried out. Clones were read by immunoSEQ multiplex PCR, and TCRdb kept only the in-frame ones, dropping some. The sample contains about 140,000 clones, approximately 73% of which appear only once. The sample was PBMCs. This receptor was identified in a human donor in good health. This chain links TRBV4-1 with TRBJ2-5; a possible D gene is TRBD1 (6 bases). As DNA, the CDR3 is TGCGCCAGCAGCCCCCGACAGGCCTTACAAGAGACCCAGTACTTC. Protein sequence: CASSPRQALQETQYF.